The rows below give T cell receptor beta chains drawn from one sample of a study of prognosis after radiotherapy for stage I lung cancer. One entry per CDR3 protein results from TCRdb running MiXCR on the multiplex PCR reads. The repertoire holds 20,000 to 25,000 distinct CDR3 sequences, with around 46% as singletons. The sample consisted of PBMCs, taken before or after stereotactic body radiation therapy (not recorded which). Receptors were obtained from a donor aged 50 or older with non-small cell lung cancer. Each CDR3 is given with its conserved first and last residue. Each record gives: V gene, CDR3 length, clone size, J gene, D gene, CDR3 DNA, CDR3 protein. A D gene is named only where the DNA matches it firmly. For some rows the clone size is stated as once, few or many, or as a class when expanded; others skip it.

>TRBV11-3|15|many|TRBJ2-1|-
TGTGCCAGCAGCTTGTGGGGGGGCCTAGTCAATGAGCAGTTCTTC
CASSLWGGLVNEQFF
>TRBV7-9|15|many|TRBJ1-4|TRBD1
TGTGCCAGCAGCTCGCCAGGGGGCGCGGATGAAAAACTGTTTTTT
CASSSPGGADEKLFF
>TRBV7-9|20|many|TRBJ2-1|TRBD2
TGTGCCAGCAGCTTAGCGAAGTCCCTAATAGCGGGGAGCTCCTACAATGAGCAGTTCTTC
CASSLAKSLIAGSSYNEQFF
>TRBV15|15|-|TRBJ2-1|-
TGTGCCACCAGCAGTGATCCCCTTAACCCGGCGGGGATGTTCTTC
CATSSDPLNPAGMFF
>TRBV20-1|14|-|TRBJ2-1|-
TGCAGTGCTAGACACTGGCGTTCCTACAATGAGCAGTTCTTC
CSARHWRSYNEQFF
>TRBV24-1|18|many|TRBJ2-3|-
TGTGCCACCAGTGATTGGAGAGCCAAGGCGGGGGCCTTGGATACGCAGTATTTT
CATSDWRAKAGALDTQYF
>TRBV24-1|13|-|TRBJ1-5|-
TGTGCCACCGCCGTGGACGGTTATCAGCCCCAGCATTTT
CATAVDGYQPQHF
>TRBV11-3|13|many|TRBJ2-1|-
TGTGCCAGCAGCCCCAGTTCCTACAATGAGCAGTTCTTC
CASSPSSYNEQFF
>TRBV19|15|many|TRBJ1-1|TRBD1
TGTGCCAGTAGCCTCCGGGACAGCATGGGAACTGAAGCTTTCTTT
CASSLRDSMGTEAFF
>TRBV11-2|13|many|TRBJ2-2|-
TGTGCCAGCAGCTTAGATACAGGGTTGGAGCTGTTTTTT
CASSLDTGLELFF
>TRBV7-9|18|-|TRBJ2-5|-
TGTGCCAGCAGCTTAACCCGACTAACGGGTGGGCGCTGGGAGACCCAGTACTTC
CASSLTRLTGGRWETQYF
>TRBV18|15|many|TRBJ2-1|TRBD2
TGTGCCAGCTCACCATTCGGACTAGCGGACAATGAGCAGTTCTTC
CASSPFGLADNEQFF
>TRBV3-1|16|many|TRBJ2-5|-
TGTGCCAGCAGCTCTCCCAGATACAGGGAGGATGAGACCCAGTACTTC
CASSSPRYREDETQYF
>TRBV2|12|many|TRBJ1-3|TRBD1
TGTGCCAGCTCCCAGGGGGTAGACACCATATATTTT
CASSQGVDTIYF
>TRBV7-9|15|many|TRBJ2-7|TRBD1
TGTGCCAGCAGCTTATATGGGACAGGGGTCTACGAGCAGTACTTC
CASSLYGTGVYEQYF
>TRBV7-8|11|many|TRBJ2-2|-
TGTGCCAGCACAACCTCGGGGGAGCTGTTTTTT
CASTTSGELFF
>TRBV7-2|12|many|TRBJ1-1|-
TGTGCCAGCAGACGACAGAACACTGAAGCTTTCTTT
CASRRQNTEAFF
>TRBV7-9|13|-|TRBJ1-6|-
TGTGCCAGCAATGTGGGAAGTAATTCACCCCTCCACTTT
CASNVGSNSPLHF
>TRBV30|15|-|TRBJ2-1|-
TGTGCCTGGAGTACGGGGGACAGCCCCTCCTACGAGCAGTTCTTC
CAWSTGDSPSYEQFF
>TRBV20-1|12|many|TRBJ2-1|-
TGCAGTGCTAGAGCGGGCTACAATGAGCAGTTCTTC
CSARAGYNEQFF
>TRBV5-1|15|many|TRBJ2-3|-
TGCGCCAGCAGCGCCGGACTGATCGGCACAGATACGCAGTATTTT
CASSAGLIGTDTQYF
>TRBV29-1|14|many|TRBJ2-3|-
TGCAGCGTTGCGGTGGGGTCAAGCACAGATACGCAGTATTTT
CSVAVGSSTDTQYF
>TRBV6-1|15|-|TRBJ2-2|-
TGTGCCAGCAGTCTCCGGGACAAGAACACCGGGGAGCTGTTTTTT
CASSLRDKNTGELFF
>TRBV5-1|12|-|TRBJ2-7|-
TGCGCCAGCAAATCAGGGGACTACGAGCAGTACTTC
CASKSGDYEQYF
>TRBV7-9|14|many|TRBJ1-1|-
TGTGCCAGCAGGCGACGGGGTTCTGGCACTGAAGCTTTCTTT
CASRRRGSGTEAFF
>TRBV20-1|14|many|TRBJ1-6|-
TGCAGTGCTAGACGTAGCTCCTATAATTCACCCCTCCACTTT
CSARRSSYNSPLHF
>TRBV27|16|few|TRBJ1-3|-
TGTGCCAGCAGTTTAAGGTCCCCCTACTCTGGAAACACCATATATTTT
CASSLRSPYSGNTIYF
>TRBV7-6|13|many|TRBJ1-2|-
TGTGCCAGCAGCGGCCCCCAGGTTTATGGCTACACCTTC
CASSGPQVYGYTF
>TRBV7-6|14|few|TRBJ2-7|-
TGTGCCAGCAGCTTAGTGAGCGGATCCTACGAGCAGTACTTC
CASSLVSGSYEQYF
>TRBV28|14|medium-sized|TRBJ1-2|TRBD1
TGTGCCAGCACCAAGGACAGGGAGCGCTATGGCTACACCTTC
CASTKDRERYGYTF
>TRBV6-1|15|-|TRBJ2-7|TRBD2
TGTGCCAGCAGCCACCTTAGCGGGAGGACGTACGGGCAGTACTTC
CASSHLSGRTYGQYF
>TRBV5-8|17|-|TRBJ1-6|TRBD1
TGTGCCAGCCTTGCTTCGGGGACAGGAATATATAATTCACCCCTCCACTTT
CASLASGTGIYNSPLHF
>TRBV4-1|17|-|TRBJ2-5|-
TGCGCCAGCAGCCAAACGCGAGGGGGGTGGGGCGAGGAGACCCAGTACTTC
CASSQTRGGWGEETQYF
>TRBV11-3|15|many|TRBJ2-5|-
TGTGCCAGCAGTAGGGGAGGCGGGGAGCAAGAGACCCAGTACTTC
CASSRGGGEQETQYF
>TRBV11-2|13|-|TRBJ2-7|-
TGTGCCACGAAGGGTCCGTCCTCCTACGAGCAGTACTTC
CATKGPSSYEQYF